The clone carrying this T cell receptor (beta chain) was found many times. Its antigen remains unidentified. The data were taken from a study of type 1 regulatory T cells. Study as a whole: An in vitro protocol generated T-allo10, a Tr1-enriched, alloantigen-specific CD4 T cell product. Study results and limitations: Compared with non-Tr1 cells, Tr1 cells showed a narrower TCR repertoire.

The CDR3 covers 14 residues. CDR1 is SGHRS, CDR2 YFSETQ, per germline. Trimming shortened V by 5 bases and J by 0 bases, and 11 bases separated the two germline ends. Each CDR3 protein is one row after TCRdb ran MiXCR on the reads. The table has 40,000 to 50,000 distinct CDR3 sequences, 10% to 15% seen once. The sequence came from a human donor in good health. The chain links TRBV5-1 to TRBJ2-5; D gene ambiguous. The sequencing sample was made of cultured non-Tr1 T cells, either the whole culture or a sorted T cell fraction (not recorded which). CDR3 sequence (DNA): TGCGCCAGCAGGTCAGGACGGAACCAAGAGACCCAGTACTTC. This sequence encodes CASRSGRNQETQYF.